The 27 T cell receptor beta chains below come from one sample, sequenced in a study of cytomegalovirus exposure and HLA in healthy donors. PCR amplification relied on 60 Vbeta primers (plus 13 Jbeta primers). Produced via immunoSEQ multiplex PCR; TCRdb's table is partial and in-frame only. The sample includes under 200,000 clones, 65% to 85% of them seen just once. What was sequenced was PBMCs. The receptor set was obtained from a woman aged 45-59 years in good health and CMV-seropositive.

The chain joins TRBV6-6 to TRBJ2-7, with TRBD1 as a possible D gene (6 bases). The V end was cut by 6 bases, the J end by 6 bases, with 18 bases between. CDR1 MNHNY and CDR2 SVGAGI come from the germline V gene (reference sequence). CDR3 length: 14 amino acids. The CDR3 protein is CASRLTGIVPEQYF. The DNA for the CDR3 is TGTGCCAGCAGACTGACAGGCATTGTACCCGAGCAGTACTTC.

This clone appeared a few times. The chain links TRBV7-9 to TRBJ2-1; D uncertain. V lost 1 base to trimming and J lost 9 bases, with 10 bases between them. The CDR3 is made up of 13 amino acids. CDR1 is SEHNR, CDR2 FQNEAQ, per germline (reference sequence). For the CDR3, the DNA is TGTGCCAGCAGCTTAGAGTCTGGCGGTGAGCAGTTCTTC. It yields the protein CASSLESGGEQFF. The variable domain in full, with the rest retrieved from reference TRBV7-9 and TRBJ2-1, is DTGVSQNPRHKITKRGQNVTFRCDPISEHNRLYWYRQTLGQGPEFLTYFQNEAQLEKSRLLSDRFSAERPKGSFSTLEIQRTEQGDSAMYLCASSLESGGEQFFGPGTRLTVL.

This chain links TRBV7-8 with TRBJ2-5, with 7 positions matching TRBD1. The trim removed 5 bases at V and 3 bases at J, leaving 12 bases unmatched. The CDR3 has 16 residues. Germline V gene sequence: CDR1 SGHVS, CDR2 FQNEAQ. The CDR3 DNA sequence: TGTGCCAGCAGCCCGCCGCCGGGACAGCATAAAGAGACCCAGTACTTC. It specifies CASSPPPGQHKETQYF.

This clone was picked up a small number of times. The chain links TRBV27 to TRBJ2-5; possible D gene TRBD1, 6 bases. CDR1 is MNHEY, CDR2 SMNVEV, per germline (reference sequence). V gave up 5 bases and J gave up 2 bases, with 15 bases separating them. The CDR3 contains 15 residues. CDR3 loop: CASSPLQTGQETQYF. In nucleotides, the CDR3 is TGTGCCAGCAGTCCACTGCAGACAGGACAAGAGACCCAGTACTTC.

The CDR3 loop is CASSGGTSGIDKNIQYF. In nucleotides, the CDR3 is TGCGCCAGCAGCGGGGGGACTAGCGGTATAGACAAAAACATTCAGTACTTC. J is TRBJ2-4 and V is TRBV5-1; 11 bases match TRBD2. From germline, CDR1 is SGHRS and CDR2 YFSETQ. The ends lost 4 bases at V and 3 bases at J; junction bases unmatched: 9. The CDR3 contains 17 residues.

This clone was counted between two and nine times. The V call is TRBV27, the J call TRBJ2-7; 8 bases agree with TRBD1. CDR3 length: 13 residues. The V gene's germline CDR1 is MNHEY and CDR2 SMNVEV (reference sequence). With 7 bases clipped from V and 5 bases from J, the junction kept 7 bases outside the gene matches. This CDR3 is CASKGQGAHEQYF. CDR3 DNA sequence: TGTGCCAGCAAGGGTCAGGGGGCCCACGAGCAGTACTTC.

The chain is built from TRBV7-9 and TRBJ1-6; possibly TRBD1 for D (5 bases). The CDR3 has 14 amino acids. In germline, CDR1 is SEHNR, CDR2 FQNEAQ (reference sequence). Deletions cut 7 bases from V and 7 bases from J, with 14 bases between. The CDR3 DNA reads TGTGCCAGCACCGACGGGGGACTGAATTCACCCCTCCACTTT. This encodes CASTDGGLNSPLHF.

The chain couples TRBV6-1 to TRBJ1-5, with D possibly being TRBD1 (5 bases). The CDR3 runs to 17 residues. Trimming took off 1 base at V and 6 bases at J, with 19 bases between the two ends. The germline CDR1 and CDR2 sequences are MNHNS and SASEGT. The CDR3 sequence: CASSEEGRFMFGQPQHF. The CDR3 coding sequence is TGTGCCAGCAGTGAAGAGGGGCGCTTTATGTTTGGTCAGCCCCAGCATTTT.

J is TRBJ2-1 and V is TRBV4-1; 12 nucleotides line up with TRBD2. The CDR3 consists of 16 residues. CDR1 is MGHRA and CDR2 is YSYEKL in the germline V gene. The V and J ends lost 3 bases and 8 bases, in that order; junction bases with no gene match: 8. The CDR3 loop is CASSHRLAGVGDEQFF. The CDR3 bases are TGCGCCAGCAGCCACAGACTAGCGGGGGTCGGGGATGAGCAGTTCTTC.

This CDR3 reads CASSEEGRHTF. The CDR3 coding sequence is TGTGCCAGCAGTGAGGAGGGGAGGCACACCTTC. The chain recombines TRBV2 with TRBJ1-2, with a tentative D call TRBD1 (5 bases). The CDR3 loop spans 11 amino acids. In germline, CDR1 is SNHLY, CDR2 FYNNEI. Trimming took off 3 bases at V and 12 bases at J, with 11 bases between the two ends.

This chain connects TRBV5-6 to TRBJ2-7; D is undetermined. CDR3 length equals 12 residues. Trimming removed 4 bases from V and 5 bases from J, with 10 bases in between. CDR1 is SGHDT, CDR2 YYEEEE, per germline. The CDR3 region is CASSRFHNEQYF. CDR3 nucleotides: TGTGCCAGCAGCAGATTCCACAACGAGCAGTACTTC. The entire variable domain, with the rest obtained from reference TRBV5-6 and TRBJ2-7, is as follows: DAGVTQSPTHLIKTRGQQVTLRCSPKSGHDTVSWYQQALGQGPQFIFQYYEEEERQRGNFPDRFSGHQFPNYSSELNVNALLLGDSALYLCASSRFHNEQYFGPGTRLTVT.

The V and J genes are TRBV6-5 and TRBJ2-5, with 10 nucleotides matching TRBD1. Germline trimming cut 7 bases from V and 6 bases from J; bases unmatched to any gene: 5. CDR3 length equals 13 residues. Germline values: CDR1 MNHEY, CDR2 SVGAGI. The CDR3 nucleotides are TGTGCCAGCACTAGGACAGGGGGAAAGACCCAGTACTTC. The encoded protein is CASTRTGGKTQYF.

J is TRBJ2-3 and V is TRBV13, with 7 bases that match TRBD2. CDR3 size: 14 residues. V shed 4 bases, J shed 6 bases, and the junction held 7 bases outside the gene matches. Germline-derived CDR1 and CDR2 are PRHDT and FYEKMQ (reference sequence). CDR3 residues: CASSWGGNPDTQYF. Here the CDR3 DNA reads TGTGCCAGCAGCTGGGGGGGGAACCCCGATACGCAGTATTTT.

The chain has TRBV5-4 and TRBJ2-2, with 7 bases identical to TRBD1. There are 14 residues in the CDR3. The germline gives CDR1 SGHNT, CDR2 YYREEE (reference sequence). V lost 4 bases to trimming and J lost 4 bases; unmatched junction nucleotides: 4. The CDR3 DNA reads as TGTGCCAGCAGCGTGACAGGGAGCACCGGGGAGCTGTTTTTT. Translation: CASSVTGSTGELFF.

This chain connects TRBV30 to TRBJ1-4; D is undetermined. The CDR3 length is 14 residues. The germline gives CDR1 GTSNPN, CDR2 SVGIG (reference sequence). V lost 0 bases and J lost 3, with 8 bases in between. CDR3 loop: CAWSVGVANEKLFF. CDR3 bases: TGTGCCTGGAGTGTAGGAGTAGCTAATGAAAAACTGTTTTTT.

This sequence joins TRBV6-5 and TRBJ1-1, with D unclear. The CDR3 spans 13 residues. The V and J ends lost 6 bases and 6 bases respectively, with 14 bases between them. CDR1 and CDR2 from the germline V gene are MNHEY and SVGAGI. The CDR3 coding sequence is TGTGCCAGCAGGCCCTCAGGCTCGGCTGAAGCTTTCTTT. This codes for CASRPSGSAEAFF.

This CDR3 reads CSVVRSGINTEAFF. The CDR3 DNA sequence: TGCAGCGTTGTAAGGTCAGGGATTAACACTGAAGCTTTCTTT. The rearrangement uses TRBV29-1 and TRBJ1-1; TRBD1 might be the D (5 bases). This CDR3 is built from 14 residues. Looked up from germline, CDR1 is SQVTM and CDR2 is ANQGSEA. The V end lost 4 bases, the J end lost 2 bases, and 14 bases lay between the germline ends.

The CDR3 sequence is CASSQPLTSGGLPSYEQYF. The CDR3 DNA reads as TGTGCCAGCAGCCAACCACTAACTAGCGGGGGATTACCCTCCTACGAGCAGTACTTC. The chain combines TRBV2 with TRBJ2-7, with TRBD2 matching 11 bases. The V and J ends lost 6 bases and 0 bases, in that order; junction bases with no gene match: 16. Germline assignment: CDR1 SNHLY and CDR2 FYNNEI. CDR3 length: 19 amino acids.

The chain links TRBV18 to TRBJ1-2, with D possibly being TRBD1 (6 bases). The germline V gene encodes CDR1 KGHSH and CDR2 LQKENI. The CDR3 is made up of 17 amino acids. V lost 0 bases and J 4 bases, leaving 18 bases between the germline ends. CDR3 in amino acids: CASSPPEFGGRGYGYTF. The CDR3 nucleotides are TGTGCCAGCTCACCACCGGAGTTCGGGGGGCGCGGCTATGGCTACACCTTC.

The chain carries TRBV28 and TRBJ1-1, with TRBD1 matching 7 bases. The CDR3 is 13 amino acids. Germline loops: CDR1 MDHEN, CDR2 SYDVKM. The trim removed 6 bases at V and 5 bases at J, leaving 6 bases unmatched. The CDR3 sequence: CASREGAYTEAFF. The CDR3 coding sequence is TGTGCCAGCAGGGAGGGGGCATATACTGAAGCTTTCTTT.

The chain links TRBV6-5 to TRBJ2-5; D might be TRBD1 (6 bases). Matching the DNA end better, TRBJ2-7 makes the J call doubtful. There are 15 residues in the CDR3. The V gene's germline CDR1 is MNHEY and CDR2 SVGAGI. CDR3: CASSYSGAGIYEQYF. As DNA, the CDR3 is TGTGCCAGCAGTTACTCGGGGGCAGGAATCTACGAGCAGTACTTC.

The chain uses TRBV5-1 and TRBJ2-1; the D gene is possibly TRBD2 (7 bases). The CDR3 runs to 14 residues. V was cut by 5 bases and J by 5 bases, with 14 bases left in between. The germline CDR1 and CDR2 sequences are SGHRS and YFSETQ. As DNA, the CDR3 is TGCGCCAGCAGTCCGGGGGGCTACCACAATGAGCAGTTCTTC. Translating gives CASSPGGYHNEQFF. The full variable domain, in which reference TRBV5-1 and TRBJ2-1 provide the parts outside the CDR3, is KAGVTQTPRYLIKTRGQQVTLSCSPISGHRSVSWYQQTPGQGLQFLFEYFSETQRNKGNFPGRFSGRQFSNSRSEMNVSTLELGDSALYLCASSPGGYHNEQFFGPGTRLTVL.

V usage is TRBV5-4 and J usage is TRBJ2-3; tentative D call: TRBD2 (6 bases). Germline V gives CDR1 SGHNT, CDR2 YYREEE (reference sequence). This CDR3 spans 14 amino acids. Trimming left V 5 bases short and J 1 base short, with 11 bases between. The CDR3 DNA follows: TGTGCCAGCAGAGCCGGGACTGGCACAGATACGCAGTATTTT. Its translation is CASRAGTGTDTQYF.

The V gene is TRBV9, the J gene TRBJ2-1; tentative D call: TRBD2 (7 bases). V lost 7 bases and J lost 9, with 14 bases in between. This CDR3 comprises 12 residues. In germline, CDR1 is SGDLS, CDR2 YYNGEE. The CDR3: CASLRRGREQFF. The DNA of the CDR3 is TGTGCCAGCTTACGGCGGGGGCGTGAGCAGTTCTTC. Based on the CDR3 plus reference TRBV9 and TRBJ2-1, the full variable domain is DSGVTQTPKHLITATGQRVTLRCSPRSGDLSVYWYQQSLDQGLQFLIQYYNGEERAKGNILERFSAQQFPDLHSELNLSSLELGDSALYFCASLRRGREQFFGPGTRLTVL.

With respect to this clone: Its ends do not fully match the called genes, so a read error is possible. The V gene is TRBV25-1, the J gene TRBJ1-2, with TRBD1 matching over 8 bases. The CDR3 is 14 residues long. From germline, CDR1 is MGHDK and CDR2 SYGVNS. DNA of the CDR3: TGTGCCAGCAGTGCGGGACAGGCGACATGCGGCTACCCCTTC. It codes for CASSAGQATCGYPF.

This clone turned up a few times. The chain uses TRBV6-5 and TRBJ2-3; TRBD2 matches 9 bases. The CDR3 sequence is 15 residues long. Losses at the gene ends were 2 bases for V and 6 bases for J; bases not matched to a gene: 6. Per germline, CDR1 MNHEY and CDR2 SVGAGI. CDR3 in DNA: TGTGCCAGCAGTTACCAGGCGGGGGGGATGGATACGCAGTATTTT. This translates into CASSYQAGGMDTQYF.

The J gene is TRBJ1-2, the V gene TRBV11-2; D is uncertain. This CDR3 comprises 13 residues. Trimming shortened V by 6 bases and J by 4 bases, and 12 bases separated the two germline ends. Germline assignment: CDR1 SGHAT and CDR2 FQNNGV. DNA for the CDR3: TGTGCCAGCAGTTCCACCGGGAGCTATGGCTACACCTTC. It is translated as CASSSTGSYGYTF.